The 30 T cell receptor beta chains reported below all come from one sample, sequenced in a study of OX40 agonist ivuxolimab in advanced cancers. Library creation used the immunoSEQ multiplex PCR assay. TCRdb took this table from immuneACCESS and kept in-frame rearrangements with V and J called. Such tables lack part of the clones; where checked against another copy, unresolved V genes explain under half of the gap, and the rest is unexplained. In this sample the table shows approximately 25,000 clones, around 86% of which occur a single time. The ten largest clonotypes hold over 35% of the sample. The material sequenced was CD4+ or CD8+ T cells sorted from blood, taken in a trial of the OX40 agonist ivuxolimab. These receptors originate from an adult with an advanced solid tumor such as melanoma, head and neck, liver or kidney cancer.

The genes are TRBV4-1 and TRBJ2-2; D perhaps matches TRBD1 (6 bases). Trimming pared 1 base from V and 1 base from J, leaving 10 bases between. Germline CDR1 MGHRA, CDR2 YSYEKL. The CDR3 runs to 16 residues. In DNA, the CDR3 is TGCGCCAGCAGCCAAGGCGCGACAGGGAACACCGGGGAGCTGTTTTTT. Its translation is CASSQGATGNTGELFF.

The chain links TRBV6-7 to TRBJ1-3; 7 nucleotides align to TRBD1. TRBV6-7 is filed as an ORF, its function uncertain. This CDR3 has 16 residues. The V gene end was trimmed by 0 bases and the J gene end by 4 bases; junction bases not matched to a gene: 6. CDR3 DNA: TGTGCCAGCAGTTACTCAGACAGGGAATCCGGAAACACCATATATTTT. Translation gives CASSYSDRESGNTIYF.

The gene calls are TRBV7-2 and TRBJ2-7, with D perhaps assigned TRBD1 or TRBD2 (7 bases each). CDR3 length: 17 residues. Germline V gene sequence: CDR1 SGHTA, CDR2 FQGNSA. Trimming stripped 1 base from V and 3 bases from J, with 19 bases between. For the CDR3, the DNA is TGTGCCAGCAGCTTAGACAGGGGAGGGCTAGTCAGCTACGAGCAGTACTTC. This encodes CASSLDRGGLVSYEQYF.

This clone was picked up a small number of times. The chain carries TRBV6-5 and TRBJ2-7; 9 bases line up with TRBD2. Unmatched junction bases numbered 8, after V lost 6 bases and J lost 5 bases. This CDR3 has 14 residues. Per the germline V gene, CDR1 is MNHEY and CDR2 is SVGAGI. Here the CDR3 reads CASSLGGGGHEQYF. DNA of the CDR3: TGTGCCAGCAGCTTAGGCGGGGGGGGCCACGAGCAGTACTTC.

As to this clone: Additional DNA sequences in this sample encode the identical CDR3. The J gene is TRBJ1-1, the V gene TRBV7-9; 7 bases line up with TRBD1. J was trimmed by 4 bases and V by 0 bases; bases with no gene match: 5. This CDR3 has 15 amino acids. Germline CDR1 and CDR2: SEHNR and FQNEAQ (reference sequence). The CDR3 DNA sequence: TGTGCCAGCAGCTTAGCGTGGCAGGGGGGCACTGAAGCTTTCTTT. This codes for CASSLAWQGGTEAFF.

The gene calls are TRBV7-9 and TRBJ2-7, with a possible D match to TRBD1 (6 bases). V was shortened by 8 bases and J by 0 bases, with 17 bases between the two germline ends. The CDR3 is made up of 15 amino acids. Looked up from germline, CDR1 is SEHNR and CDR2 is FQNEAQ (reference sequence). Here the CDR3 reads CASHGSGTTSYEQYF. CDR3 coding DNA: TGTGCCAGCCATGGATCCGGGACAACCTCCTACGAGCAGTACTTC.

The chain combines TRBV5-4 with TRBJ2-7, with TRBD2 matching 7 bases. Per the germline V gene, CDR1 is SGHNT and CDR2 is YYREEE (reference sequence). Trimming took 0 bases from V and 5 from J; bases not matched to a gene: 5. This CDR3 region has 14 residues. The CDR3 DNA reads as TGTGCCAGCAGCTTGGGGCTAGCGGAAGACGAGCAGTACTTC. Translation gives CASSLGLAEDEQYF.

This chain uses TRBV5-6 with TRBJ2-7; D is perhaps TRBD2 (6 bases). Germline V gene sequence: CDR1 SGHDT, CDR2 YYEEEE. The V gene lost 3 bases and the J gene lost 7 bases, with 14 bases spanning the gap. The CDR3 has 13 amino acids. The DNA of the CDR3 is TGTGCCAGCAGCTCCCGGGACTCCTTGGAGCAGTACTTC. Translation gives CASSSRDSLEQYF.

V usage is TRBV7-9 and J usage is TRBJ2-5; D might be TRBD1 or TRBD2, each matching 5 bases. Trimming pared 5 bases from V and 1 base from J, leaving 14 bases between. The CDR3 totals 15 residues. The V gene's germline CDR1 is SEHNR and CDR2 FQNEAQ (reference sequence). In DNA, the CDR3 is TGTGCCAGCAGCACAACCGGGGCCCGCCAAGAGACCCAGTACTTC. Translation gives CASSTTGARQETQYF.

This clone was seen only once. The V gene is TRBV27, the J gene TRBJ2-1; D gene uncertain. Germline lookup yields CDR1 MNHEY and CDR2 SMNVEV (reference sequence). V was clipped by 2 bases and J by 8 bases, with 7 bases between them. The CDR3 extends over 12 amino acids. In nucleotides, the CDR3 is TGTGCCAGCAGTTTAAGTAAGGATGAGCAGTTCTTC. This encodes CASSLSKDEQFF.

The genes are TRBV7-9 and TRBJ2-5; TRBD2 might be the D (6 bases). Between the trimmed V and J ends, which lost 6 bases and 6 bases, there was a span of 14 bases. Germline CDR1 reads SEHNR; CDR2 reads FQNEAQ (reference sequence). The CDR3 has 13 residues. CDR3 sequence: CASREGQTQTQYF. The CDR3 DNA follows: TGTGCCAGCAGGGAGGGGCAAACCCAGACCCAGTACTTC.

V usage is TRBV27 and J usage is TRBJ2-2; TRBD2 aligns across 14 bases. This CDR3 has 17 residues. Germline V gene lookup returns CDR1 MNHEY and CDR2 SMNVEV (reference sequence). The ends lost 5 bases at V and 4 bases at J; junction bases unmatched: 6. The CDR3 nucleotides are TGTGCCAGCAGTCCGGGACTAGCGGGAGTTCTCACCGGGGAGCTGTTTTTT. It yields the protein CASSPGLAGVLTGELFF.

V gene TRBV5-6 combines with J gene TRBJ2-1; TRBD2 matches at 10 bases. Germline loops: CDR1 SGHDT, CDR2 YYEEEE. CDR3 size: 18 residues. V shed 6 bases, J shed 2 bases, and the junction held 14 bases outside the gene matches. The CDR3 DNA is TGTGCCAGCACCGATGGGCTAGCGGGAGATATTACCTACAATGAGCAGTTCTTC. This sequence encodes CASTDGLAGDITYNEQFF.

The V call is TRBV18, the J call TRBJ2-7; tentative D call: TRBD2 (7 bases). This CDR3 comprises 14 residues. Germline values: CDR1 KGHSH, CDR2 LQKENI. V was cut by 8 bases and J by 3 bases, with 17 bases left in between. The CDR3 coding sequence is TGTGCCAGCAGTTACGGAGGGGGGGGCTACGAGCAGTACTTC. Its protein product is CASSYGGGGYEQYF.

The rearrangement joins TRBV7-9 to TRBJ1-4, with D maybe TRBD1 (6 bases). Germline-derived CDR1 and CDR2 are SEHNR and FQNEAQ (reference sequence). Deletions cut 5 bases from V and 7 bases from J, with 14 bases between. This CDR3 has 14 amino acids. The CDR3 loop is CASSQTGKGEKLFF. The CDR3 bases are TGTGCCAGCAGCCAAACAGGGAAGGGTGAAAAACTGTTTTTT. Drawing the rest from reference TRBV7-9 and TRBJ1-4, the complete variable domain is DTGVSQNPRHKITKRGQNVTFRCDPISEHNRLYWYRQTLGQGPEFLTYFQNEAQLEKSRLLSDRFSAERPKGSFSTLEIQRTEQGDSAMYLCASSQTGKGEKLFFGSGTQLSVL.

The V and J genes are TRBV11-2 and TRBJ2-7; D unclear. Trimming stripped 3 bases from V and 2 bases from J, with 11 bases between. Germline CDR1 SGHAT, CDR2 FQNNGV. This CDR3 spans 14 amino acids. CDR3 residues: CASSFDITTYEQYF. The DNA for the CDR3 is TGTGCCAGCAGCTTCGATATCACCACCTACGAGCAGTACTTC.

The gene calls are TRBV7-6 and TRBJ2-1; 9 bases are a match to TRBD1. V was clipped by 5 bases and J by 4 bases; unmatched bases: 9. From germline, CDR1 is SGHVS and CDR2 FNYEAQ. This CDR3 region has 16 residues. The CDR3 loop is CASSDSLGQGYNEQFF. The DNA for the CDR3 is TGTGCCAGCAGCGATAGTCTGGGACAGGGATACAATGAGCAGTTCTTC.

This sequence joins TRBV27 and TRBJ1-1, with no clear D. V dropped 2 bases and J dropped 1 base, with 5 bases sitting between them. The CDR3 extends over 13 amino acids. Germline-derived CDR1 and CDR2 are MNHEY and SMNVEV (reference sequence). The CDR3 reads CASSLGPNTEAFF. The CDR3 nucleotides are TGTGCCAGCAGTTTAGGGCCGAACACTGAAGCTTTCTTT.

This clone was observed a few times. The CDR3 nucleotides are TGTGCCAGCAGCGGCTCAGGGGGCCTAGAGACCCAGTACTTC. This gives the protein CASSGSGGLETQYF. This chain joins TRBV5-4 and TRBJ2-5; 8 bases map to TRBD1. This CDR3 has 14 residues. Trimming removed 4 bases from V and 4 bases from J; junction bases left unmatched: 6. CDR1 and CDR2 from the germline V gene are SGHNT and YYREEE (reference sequence).

This rearrangement joins TRBV6-1 to TRBJ2-7; unclear D gene. The CDR3 extends over 16 amino acids. Germline V gives CDR1 MNHNS, CDR2 SASEGT. The ends were cut back, 4 bases at V and 0 bases at J, with 16 bases in the middle. CDR3 bases: TGTGCCAGCAGTGCCCCCGACGGAGTCAGCTCCTACGAGCAGTACTTC. It translates to CASSAPDGVSSYEQYF.

The count of this clone is one. The V gene is TRBV13, the J gene TRBJ1-2, with 10 bases fitting TRBD1. V was clipped by 4 bases and J by 3 bases; unmatched bases: 2. This CDR3 contains 14 residues. In germline, CDR1 is PRHDT, CDR2 FYEKMQ (reference sequence). The CDR3 region is CASSSGTGDYGYTF. DNA of the CDR3: TGTGCCAGCAGCTCCGGGACAGGGGACTATGGCTACACCTTC.

The CDR3 coding sequence is TGTGCCAGCAGACTCCTCCGGGACATCTCCTACGAGCAGTACTTC. Residues: CASRLLRDISYEQYF. The V gene is TRBV7-2, the J gene TRBJ2-7; tentatively, D is TRBD1 (6 bases). This CDR3 is 15 amino acids long. Trimming took 6 bases from V and 0 from J, leaving 15 bases between them. Germline V gene data show CDR1 as SGHTA and CDR2 as FQGNSA. Full variable domain (rest looked up from reference TRBV7-2 and TRBJ2-7): GAGVSQSPSNKVTEKGKDVELRCDPISGHTALYWYRQSLGQGLEFLIYFQGNSAPDKSGLPSDRFSAERTGGSVSTLTIQRTQQEDSAVYLCASRLLRDISYEQYFGPGTRLTVT.

V gene TRBV6-5 combines with J gene TRBJ2-7; D is uncertain. This CDR3 is built from 11 residues. V was clipped by 5 bases and J by 6 bases, with 8 bases between them. Germline CDR1 MNHEY, CDR2 SVGAGI. In DNA, the CDR3 is TGTGCCAGCAGTGAAGCCCCCGAGCAGTACTTC. This sequence encodes CASSEAPEQYF.

This chain links TRBV10-3 with TRBJ1-5; weak D call: TRBD1 (5 bases). The V and J ends lost 0 bases and 3 bases respectively, with 15 bases between them. CDR3 length: 17 residues. CDR1 is ENHRY and CDR2 is SYGVKD in the germline V gene. CDR3 residues: CAISESSRVLDNQPQHF. The CDR3 coding sequence is TGTGCCATCAGTGAGTCGTCCAGGGTCTTAGACAATCAGCCCCAGCATTTT.

This clone was counted a few times. CDR3 loop: CASSPHAGEQTQYF. The CDR3 DNA sequence: TGTGCCAGCAGCCCCCACGCAGGGGAACAGACCCAGTACTTC. The chain joins TRBV7-3 to TRBJ2-5; a possible D gene is TRBD1 (6 bases). The CDR3 is 14 amino acids. Germline V gene sequence: CDR1 SGHTA, CDR2 FQGTGA. Trimming shortened V by 5 bases and J by 6 bases, and 16 bases separated the two germline ends.

This clone was recorded only once. This chain connects TRBV6-4 to TRBJ1-1, with D possibly matching TRBD1 (5 bases). The CDR3 contains 15 residues. With 3 bases removed from V and 0 bases from J, the gap between germline ends came to 11 bases. Germline V gene data show CDR1 as MRHNA and CDR2 as SNTAGT. The CDR3 sequence is CASSESWGVNTEAFF. The CDR3 DNA follows: TGTGCCAGCAGTGAATCATGGGGGGTGAACACTGAAGCTTTCTTT.

The rearrangement joins TRBV7-6 to TRBJ2-7, with D tentatively TRBD1 (5 bases). This CDR3 has 15 residues. The germline CDR1 and CDR2 sequences are SGHVS and FNYEAQ. V shed 1 base and J shed 0 bases, with 10 bases lying between them. CDR3 protein: CASSLGAGNSYEQYF. In DNA, the CDR3 is TGTGCCAGCAGCTTAGGGGCAGGGAACTCCTACGAGCAGTACTTC.

The rearrangement joins TRBV5-1 to TRBJ2-1; D unresolved. Germline CDR1 is SGHRS and CDR2 is YFSETQ. Trimming cost V 7 bases and J 4 bases, with 6 bases left between them. CDR3 length: 11 amino acids. Written as DNA, the CDR3 is TGCGCCAGCCACGATTACAATGAGCAGTTCTTC. Translating gives CASHDYNEQFF.

The V gene is TRBV20-1, the J gene TRBJ1-1; D unresolved. V lost 6 bases to trimming and J lost 4 bases, with 9 bases between them. The CDR3 has 11 residues. Germline CDR1 is DFQATT and CDR2 is SNEGSKA (reference sequence). CDR3 amino acids: CSAPRLTEAFF. Written as DNA, the CDR3 is TGCAGTGCCCCCCGCCTCACTGAAGCTTTCTTT.

In this sample, this clone turned up a few times. The chain uses TRBV7-9 and TRBJ2-7; no clear D. The length of the CDR3 is 13 residues. Germline V gene sequence: CDR1 SEHNR, CDR2 FQNEAQ (reference sequence). V was cut by 5 bases and J by 1 base, with 9 bases left in between. The CDR3 protein is CASSPSGSYEQYF. The CDR3 DNA sequence: TGTGCCAGCAGCCCCTCCGGATCCTACGAGCAGTACTTC.